This TCR beta chain comes out of a study of CD8 T cells in ankylosing spondylitis. Findings of the study overall: Ankylosing spondylitis blood seemed to carry a telltale TCR beta motif made of about 8 highly homologous variants. The study looked at matched synovial fluid samples from ankylosing spondylitis patients. Disease-linked clones were reported to be significantly enriched there.

This clonotype came up a few times. The antigen is not known. V shed 4 bases and J shed 0 bases, with 16 bases lying between them. The germline CDR1 and CDR2 sequences are SGHRS and YFSETQ. The CDR3 consists of 17 residues. Making use of molecular barcodes, quantitative 5'-RACE generated TCR beta libraries. MiXCR was run by TCRdb on the 5' RACE reads, yielding one entry per CDR3 protein. The sample yields a few hundred thousand distinct CDR3 sequences, roughly 13% seen once. V is TRBV5-1 and J is TRBJ1-4, with D maybe TRBD1 (5 bases). The sample consisted of blood, either unsorted or a sorted T cell fraction (not recorded which). The sequence was obtained from a male donor with ankylosing spondylitis. For the CDR3, the DNA is TGCGCCAGCAGCCGCAAGACGGGGGTAACAACTAATGAAAAACTGTTTTTT. Translation gives CASSRKTGVTTNEKLFF.